The text below deals with one TCR beta chain. This clone was seen a single time. Its recognized antigen is unknown. The record has no base qualities; no much larger clone is one base away. This sample is drawn from a study of shared clonotypes between healthy human individuals (TCRdb year 2020). Looking at the study overall: A couple of women and a few men aged 18 to 49 years were included in the cohort. Leukapheresis yielded between about 0.94 and 9.5 billion PBMCs per donor. Libraries were prepared and TCR repertoires were sequenced by different laboratories using diverse techniques, in order to increase sequencing depth and limit assay-specific biases. For each donor, three plates each were used for CD4 naive and CD4 memory, two plates were used for CD8 naive, and one plate was used for CD8 memory. To estimate repertoire size and how much clonotypes are shared between individuals, the study performed deep sequencing of blood TCR repertoires from roughly five healthy adults. Study-wide findings and limitations: The small number of donors limited the genetic and exposure-history diversity represented. Based on pairwise subsampling, the degree of clonotype sharing among donors was expected to be affected by sequencing depth. Sampling was limited to blood, and TCR repertoires in tissue likely differ from TCR repertoires in blood. Higher generation probabilities were observed for clonotypes shared by all four sorted-subset donors than for non-shared clonotypes. Incomplete sequencing was indicated by rarefaction of sorted-subset datasets, despite the large sequencing depth. About 5% of naive CD4, 3.5% of naive CD8, roughly 2.5% of memory CD4, and approximately 0.4% of memory CD8 clonotypes were shared across four donors. Estimated clonotype richness was generally larger for naive than for memory subsets.

Using the deep immunoSEQ assay, TCR CDR3 regions were amplified from genomic DNA by multiplex PCR. Extracted genomic DNA from each cell subset was distributed evenly across all wells of several immunoSEQ 96-well plates, and each plate was treated as a replicate. For sorted subsets, roughly 200 ng genomic DNA, equal to tens of thousands of T cell genomes, was loaded into each replicate PCR. The purified libraries were quantified using a Qubit 3.0 fluorometer, sized with a Bioanalyzer 2100, and then quantified again using the KAPA Library Quantification kit. Every immunoSEQ 96-well plate was sequenced on a separate single-read 150-cycle Illumina NextSeq 550 flow cell. The source study handled its data this way. The immunoSEQ output contained only junctional sequences without quality scores, so filtering could not match that applied to full-length reads. Sequences were annotated with PyIR, a Python wrapper for IgBLAST v1.9, and V/J genes and CDR3 were assigned using IMGT germline references. Reads were filtered out if the reads had weak V/J assignments (E-value above 1e-6), no CDR3, stop codons, out-of-frame junctions, or ambiguous translated residues. V3J clonotypes were defined by identical inferred V gene, J gene, and CDR3 amino acid sequence. Percentage overlap between repertoires was calculated by dividing the number of shared unique clonotypes by the size of the smaller repertoire. RTK rarefaction, the Chao1 estimator, and Recon v2.1 estimates of unobserved clonotypes were used to assess repertoire richness. OLGA was used to compute generation probabilities for all TCRbeta clonotypes that the gDNA method yielded from a handful of donors. TCRdb took this table from immuneACCESS and kept in-frame rearrangements with V and J called. Such tables lack part of the clones; where checked against another copy, unresolved V genes explain under half of the gap, and the rest is unexplained. V and J calls and clone size follow that table, whereas D and trimming were derived from the DNA. Counted in this sample were about 380,000 clones; 90% to 98% of them appeared once. The top ten constitute 0.32% of the sample.

At the junction V is shortened by 7 bases and J by 0 bases; bases outside the gene matches: 9. CDR1 and CDR2 were assigned from the germline V gene (reference sequence) as MNHEY and SMNVEV. Counted from cysteine to phenylalanine, this CDR3 has 16 amino acids. Of the read, only the CDR3 DNA is kept; its 48 bases are in frame from base 1. Donors were healthy HIV-negative adults with no recently reported acute infections or vaccinations. Every donor was a Caucasian adult residing in Nashville, Tennessee, USA. CD8 memory samples were composed of magnetically selected CD45RO+ cells combined with CCR7-negative CD45RA+ effector memory (TemRA) cells. Blood was obtained by leukapheresis, after which PBMCs were separated by Ficoll-Histopaque density gradient centrifugation and cryopreserved in liquid nitrogen vapor phase. Purity and quantity of every magnetically sorted T cell population were checked by analytical flow cytometry. Each sorted fraction had its genomic DNA isolated and then quantified by UV absorbance on a Nanodrop 2000c.

Sequencing was done on a sample of memory CD8+ T cells sorted from blood. This sample's cell subset or site label indicates: CD45RO+ cells pooled with CCR7-negative TemRA cells. The chain is made from TRBV27 and TRBJ2-1; the junction holds 7 bases that match TRBD2. This clonotype was obtained from a man aged 25-40 years in good health. This receptor carries the CDR3 CASTARGRGSYNEQFF. The nucleotides read TGTGCCAGCACCGCACGGGGGAGGGGCTCCTACAATGAGCAGTTCTTC.